A single sample is the source of the 9 T cell receptor beta chains below, sequenced in a study of PD-1 blockade in classical Hodgkin lymphoma. The time point is: cycle 4 day 1 (C4D1), after five to seven weeks of nivolumab. Exposure to brentuximab vedotin varied, and each patient had relapsed following autologous stem cell transplantation. Sequencing was performed with immunoSEQ multiplex PCR; in TCRdb, only in-frame clones are kept and a portion is missing. The sample has approximately 90,000 clones, approximately 86% seen once. Sequenced material: peripheral blood mononuclear cells (PBMCs), taken before the fourth cycle of nivolumab. The source of these receptors is a human donor with classical Hodgkin lymphoma.

The genes are TRBV9 and TRBJ1-1, with D possibly being TRBD1 (6 bases). The germline V and J ends were trimmed by 3 bases and 4 bases, with 13 bases remaining between them. Germline CDR1 SGDLS, CDR2 YYNGEE. The length of the CDR3 is 14 residues. In nucleotides, the CDR3 is TGTGCCAGCAGCGCCCCAGGGGTTGGCACTGAAGCTTTCTTT. Its protein is CASSAPGVGTEAFF.

The chain recombines TRBV7-2 with TRBJ2-3, with D possibly being TRBD1 (7 bases). The V gene lost 0 bases and the J gene lost 6 bases, with 19 bases spanning the gap. The CDR3 is 17 residues long. The germline V gene encodes CDR1 SGHTA and CDR2 FQGNSA. The CDR3 reads CASSLAVGGRGVDTQYF. CDR3 DNA sequence: TGTGCCAGCAGCTTAGCGGTGGGCGGCAGGGGGGTGGATACGCAGTATTTT.

The chain is built from TRBV15 and TRBJ2-3; 11 nucleotides align to TRBD2. CDR1 is LNHNV and CDR2 is YYDKDF in the germline V gene (reference sequence). Trimming removed 2 bases from V and 0 bases from J; junction bases left unmatched: 4. The CDR3 is 17 residues long. The CDR3 loop is CATSRHRTSGSTDTQYF. CDR3 bases: TGTGCCACCAGCAGACACCGGACTAGCGGGAGCACAGATACGCAGTATTTT.

This sequence joins TRBV6-1 and TRBJ1-2; D is ambiguous. Germline-derived CDR1 and CDR2 are MNHNS and SASEGT. V was trimmed by 1 base and J by 3 bases, leaving 9 bases between them. CDR3 size: 14 residues. CDR3 protein: CASSEGALYYGYTF. CDR3 bases: TGTGCCAGCAGTGAAGGGGCCCTATACTATGGCTACACCTTC.

The V gene is TRBV5-1, the J gene TRBJ2-2; 12 nucleotides match TRBD2. Trimming took 1 base from V and 5 from J; bases not matched to a gene: 3. The CDR3 extends over 16 amino acids. Germline CDR1 is SGHRS and CDR2 is YFSETQ. For the CDR3, the DNA is TGCGCCAGCAGCTTGAGGACTAGCGGGACAACCGGGGAGCTGTTTTTT. It yields the protein CASSLRTSGTTGELFF.

DNA of the CDR3: TGTGCCAGTAAGAACAACCCGAACACCGGGGAGCTGTTTTTT. This gives the protein CASKNNPNTGELFF. The J gene is TRBJ2-2, the V gene TRBV19; D ambiguous. Trimming cost V 7 bases and J 0 bases, with 9 bases left between them. CDR1 LNHDA and CDR2 SQIVND come from the germline V gene (reference sequence). This CDR3 is built from 14 residues.

This clone was picked up a small number of times. V usage is TRBV11-2 and J usage is TRBJ1-4, with TRBD1 identical over 8 bases. The V segment lost 6 bases and the J segment 8 bases; nucleotides outside the gene matches: 8. CDR3 length: 14 residues. From germline, CDR1 is SGHAT and CDR2 FQNNGV. Here the CDR3 DNA reads TGTGCCAGCAGGCCGCAGGGGGCTCGGGAAAAACTGTTTTTT. This codes for CASRPQGAREKLFF.

In DNA, the CDR3 is TGTGCCAGCAGCTACTACGAGCAGTACTTC. Translating it yields CASSYYEQYF. This rearrangement joins TRBV7-6 to TRBJ2-7, with D hard to call. The CDR3 contains 10 residues. With 4 bases removed from V and 3 bases from J, the gap between germline ends came to 1 base. CDR1 and CDR2 from the germline V gene are SGHVS and FNYEAQ.

The chain links TRBV30 to TRBJ2-3; possibly TRBD1 or TRBD2 for D (7 bases each). The ends were cut back, 0 bases at V and 7 bases at J, with 20 bases in the middle. This CDR3 spans 16 amino acids. The germline V gene has CDR1 GTSNPN and CDR2 SVGIG (reference sequence). In nucleotides, the CDR3 is TGTGCCTGGAGTGTAAAGGGGGCGGGAGCGGTGAATACGCAGTATTTT. Encoded protein: CAWSVKGAGAVNTQYF.